These T cell receptor beta chains were read from a single sample in a study of radiation and T cells in renal cell carcinoma. The table came from immunoSEQ multiplex PCR; TCRdb's copy has only in-frame clones and leaves some out. The table has just under 150,000 clones, 86% seen once. The starting material was blood, obtained from a patient whose treatment included radiotherapy and nephrectomy. The receptors here all came from a woman between 45 and 65 years old with renal cell carcinoma. The CDR3 runs from the conserved cysteine through the conserved F or W. The D gene is left open where the match is weak. Clone size, where shown, is once, few, many, or a class for clones that have expanded.

TRBD2	NA	TRBJ2-3	TRBV28	TGTGCCAGCAGTTTATACGCTAGCGGGGGCGGCACGCAGTATTTT	CASSLYASGGGTQYF
NA	few	TRBJ1-5	TRBV28	TGTGCCAGCAGTTTAGGGCTTCAGCCCCAGCATTTT	CASSLGLQPQHF
NA	NA	TRBJ2-7	TRBV6-6	TGTGCCAGCAGTTCTACCGGCGGGGACGAGCAGTACTTC	CASSSTGGDEQYF
NA	NA	TRBJ1-1	TRBV27	TGTGCCAGCAGTTTATCTTGGCAGAACACTGAAGCTTTCTTT	CASSLSWQNTEAFF
NA	NA	TRBJ1-2	TRBV6-1	TGTGCCAGCAGTGAGTCACGGAATGGCTACACCTTC	CASSESRNGYTF
NA	NA	TRBJ1-6	TRBV5-1	TGCGCCAGCAGCTTGTCGGGCCACGCGCGTTCACCCCTCCACTTT	CASSLSGHARSPLHF
NA	NA	TRBJ2-2	TRBV5-1	TGCGCCAGCAGCTTGGCCGGGACCCCGGTCGGGGAGCTGTTTTTT	CASSLAGTPVGELFF
TRBD1	NA	TRBJ1-6	TRBV5-6	TGTGCCAGCAGCTTGTCGACCGAGACAGGGAGTTCACCCCTCCACTTT	CASSLSTETGSSPLHF
NA	few	TRBJ1-2	TRBV19	TGTGCCAGTAGTCCCGGGCCCGGGGCTAACTATGGCTACACCTTC	CASSPGPGANYGYTF
NA	NA	TRBJ2-3	TRBV28	TGTGCCAGCAGGGGCGGGACTAGCACAGATACGCAGTATTTT	CASRGGTSTDTQYF
NA	NA	TRBJ1-1	TRBV27	TGTGCCAGCAGCCTTTACCCGGGGATGAACACTGAAGCTTTCTTT	CASSLYPGMNTEAFF
NA	NA	TRBJ2-2	TRBV18	TGTGCCAGCTCACTGTCGTCCGGGACACGGACCGGGGAGCTGTTTTTT	CASSLSSGTRTGELFF
NA	NA	TRBJ2-1	TRBV5-4	TGTGCCAGCAGCTTGGCGGCAATCTACAATGAGCAGTTCTTC	CASSLAAIYNEQFF
TRBD1	NA	TRBJ1-3	TRBV30	TGTGCCTGGAGTCGGACAGGGAGCTCTGGAAACACCATATATTTT	CAWSRTGSSGNTIYF
TRBD2	once	TRBJ2-2	TRBV5-1	TGCGCCAGCAGCATCAAGACTAGCGGGAGGGCCGGGGAGCTGTTTTTT	CASSIKTSGRAGELFF
NA	once	TRBJ1-1	TRBV7-2	TGTGCCAGCAGCTTAAGTTCGGGGGTCCTCACTGAAGCTTTCTTT	CASSLSSGVLTEAFF
TRBD1	NA	TRBJ1-2	TRBV7-2	TGTGCCAGCAGCTTAGACCGGGACAGACTCTATGGCTACACCTTC	CASSLDRDRLYGYTF
NA	NA	TRBJ1-2	TRBV29-1	TGCAGCGTTGACGTTCTCGGGGGAGACTATGGCTACACCTTC	CSVDVLGGDYGYTF
NA	NA	TRBJ2-5	TRBV4-3	TGCGCCAGCAGCCGAGAACCGGCCCAAGAGACCCAGTACTTC	CASSREPAQETQYF
TRBD1	NA	TRBJ1-5	TRBV5-1	TGCGCCAGCAGCCCCGGGACAGGGAATCAGCCCCAGCATTTT	CASSPGTGNQPQHF
NA	NA	TRBJ1-1	TRBV28	TGTGCCAGCCCCTCAATAGAGACTGAAGCTTTCTTT	CASPSIETEAFF
TRBD1	NA	TRBJ1-5	TRBV7-2	TGTGCCAGCAGCATGGGACAGGGGAATCAGCCCCAGCATTTT	CASSMGQGNQPQHF
TRBD2	few	TRBJ2-1	TRBV9	TGTGCCAGCAGCATCGGGGGGGCCAGTAATGAGCAGTTCTTC	CASSIGGASNEQFF
TRBD1	once	TRBJ1-5	TRBV5-1	TGCGCCAGCAGCTTGGCCTCGGGACAGGGGTGGCGGGGCCGTAATCAGCCCCAGCATTTT	CASSLASGQGWRGRNQPQHF
NA	NA	TRBJ2-5	TRBV7-2	TGTGCCAGCAGCTTAGGCGGCGGGTCGGGGGAGACCCAGTACTTC	CASSLGGGSGETQYF
NA	few	TRBJ2-7	TRBV5-1	TGCGCCAGCAGCTTGGGGGAGTCCGAGCAGTACTTC	CASSLGESEQYF
TRBD2	NA	TRBJ2-2	TRBV10-3	TGTGCCATCCCACGGACTAGCGGGACCGGGGAGCTGTTTTTT	CAIPRTSGTGELFF
TRBD1	once	TRBJ1-5	TRBV6-1	TGTGCCAGCAGCGACGGGACAGTTAGCAATCAGCCCCAGCATTTT	CASSDGTVSNQPQHF
NA	NA	TRBJ1-2	TRBV4-3	TGCGCCAGCAGCCAGGGCCCAGTGAGATCTGACTATGGCTACACCTTC	CASSQGPVRSDYGYTF
NA	NA	TRBJ1-1	TRBV4-3	TGCGCCAGCAGCCAAGAGTCCGTGGACACAGCCGCGGCTTTCTTT	CASSQESVDTAAAFF
TRBD1	once	TRBJ1-2	TRBV6-5	TGTGCCAGCAGTTCCCGGACAGGGGGCGGATTAGATGGCTACACCTTC	CASSSRTGGGLDGYTF
TRBD1	NA	TRBJ2-2	TRBV9	TGTGCCAGCAGCTCGACAGGGCCAGGGGAGCTGTTTTTT	CASSSTGPGELFF
NA	NA	TRBJ2-6	TRBV4-2	TGTGCCAGCAGCCAGGAGCCCGGGGGGGCCAACGTCCTGACTTTC	CASSQEPGGANVLTF
TRBD1	NA	TRBJ2-1	TRBV20-1	TGCAGCGTTGACAGGGTCGATGAGCAGTTCTTC	CSVDRVDEQFF
NA	few	TRBJ2-2	TRBV25-1	TGTGCCAGCAGTGGGGGGCCCGGGGAGCTGTTTTTT	CASSGGPGELFF
NA	NA	TRBJ1-2	TRBV2	TGTGCCAGCAGCGCGACCCGTCGGGGCTATGGCTACACCTTC	CASSATRRGYGYTF
NA	NA	TRBJ2-7	TRBV5-1	TGCGCCAGCCGGCCCCTAAGGGGGTCCCCCGAGCAGTACTTC	CASRPLRGSPEQYF
NA	NA	TRBJ2-2	TRBV6-5	TGTGCCAGCAGTTACTTATCCGGGACCAACAGGGAGCTGTTTTTT	CASSYLSGTNRELFF
NA	few	TRBJ1-1	TRBV4-3	TGCGCCAGCAGCCAGGATGGTCTGAGTGGAGCTTTCTTT	CASSQDGLSGAFF
TRBD1	NA	TRBJ2-7	TRBV5-5	TGTGCCAGCAGCTTGGGCGGACAGGGGGCCGACGAGCAGTACTTC	CASSLGGQGADEQYF
NA	once	TRBJ1-3	TRBV7-9	TGTGCCAGCAGTGGGCTGGGAAACACCATATATTTT	CASSGLGNTIYF
NA	NA	TRBJ2-5	TRBV20-1	TGCAACCCTTCCGGCCCCAAGACCCAGTACTTC	CNPSGPKTQYF
NA	NA	TRBJ2-7	TRBV9	TGTGCCAGCAGCCCGAGCCTTCGTTACGAGCAGTACTTC	CASSPSLRYEQYF
TRBD2	few	TRBJ2-7	TRBV7-3	TGTGCCAGCAGCTTATCGGCGGGAGAGGGCCACGAGCAGTACTTC	CASSLSAGEGHEQYF
NA	once	TRBJ2-1	TRBV5-1	TGCGCCAGCAGCTTGGAGCAGGGGATCGATGAGCAGTTCTTC	CASSLEQGIDEQFF
TRBD1	NA	TRBJ2-5	TRBV28	TGTGCCAGCAGGACAGGGGCAGAGACCCAGTACTTC	CASRTGAETQYF
TRBD1	NA	TRBJ2-5	TRBV27	TGTGCCAGCAGTCCCTGGGACAGCCACCAAGAGACCCAGTACTTC	CASSPWDSHQETQYF
NA	NA	TRBJ2-5	TRBV4-3	TGCGCCAGCAGCCAAGGGGACGCCGGGTCCCAAGAGACCCAGTACTTC	CASSQGDAGSQETQYF
NA	NA	TRBJ1-1	TRBV19	TGTGCCAGTAGTATAACAGCTGAAGCTTTCTTT	CASSITAEAFF
TRBD2	NA	TRBJ2-5	TRBV5-1	TGCGCCAGCAGCCTCCAGACTAGCGGGAGTGGAGAGACCCAGTACTTC	CASSLQTSGSGETQYF
TRBD1	NA	TRBJ2-2	TRBV7-8	TGTGCCAGCAGCCTCGACAGGGGATGGACCGGGGAGCTGTTTTTT	CASSLDRGWTGELFF
NA	once	TRBJ2-7	TRBV7-2	TGTGCCAGCAGCTTAGCCGCCCCAGAGCAGTACTTC	CASSLAAPEQYF
NA	NA	TRBJ1-2	TRBV18	TGTGCCAGCTCGACAGAGAGGCACTATGGCTACACCTTC	CASSTERHYGYTF
NA	NA	TRBJ1-2	TRBV7-9	TGTGCCAGCAGCTTAGCTGAAGGAAGCAGACGTTTGGGCTATGGCTACACCTTC	CASSLAEGSRRLGYGYTF
NA	NA	TRBJ2-5	TRBV4-3	TGCGCCAGCAGCCAAGAATATGAGTTTGGAAGAGGGGAGACCCAGTACTTC	CASSQEYEFGRGETQYF